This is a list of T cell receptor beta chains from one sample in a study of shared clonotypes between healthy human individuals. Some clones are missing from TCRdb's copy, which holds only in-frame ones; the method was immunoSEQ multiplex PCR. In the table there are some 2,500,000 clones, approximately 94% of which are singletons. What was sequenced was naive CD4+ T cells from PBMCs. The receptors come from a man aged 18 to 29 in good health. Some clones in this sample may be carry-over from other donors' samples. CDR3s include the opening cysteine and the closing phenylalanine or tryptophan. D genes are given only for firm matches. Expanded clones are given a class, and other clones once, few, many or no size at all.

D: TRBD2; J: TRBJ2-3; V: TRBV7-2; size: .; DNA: TGTGCCAGCAGCTTATTTCCTAGCGGGGCTAGCACAGATACGCAGTATTTT; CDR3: CASSLFPSGASTDTQYF
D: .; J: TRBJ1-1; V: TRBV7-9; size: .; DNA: TGTGCCAGCAGCTTAAGTGGGAACACTGAAGCTTTCTTT; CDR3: CASSLSGNTEAFF
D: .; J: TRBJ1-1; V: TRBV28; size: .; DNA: TGTGCCAGCAGTTTAGGCCGTTTGGTGAACACTGAAGCTTTCTTT; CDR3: CASSLGRLVNTEAFF
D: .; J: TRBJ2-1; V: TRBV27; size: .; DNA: TGTGCCAGCAGACAAGGGTCCGACAATGAGCAGTTCTTC; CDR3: CASRQGSDNEQFF
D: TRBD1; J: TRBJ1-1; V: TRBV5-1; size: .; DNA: TGCGCCAGCAGCCTAGGGACAGGCAACACTGAAGCTTTCTTT; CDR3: CASSLGTGNTEAFF
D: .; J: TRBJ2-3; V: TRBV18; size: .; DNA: TGTGCCAGCTCACCTATCACAGATACGCAGTATTTT; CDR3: CASSPITDTQYF
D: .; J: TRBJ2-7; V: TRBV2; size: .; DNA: TGTGCCAGCAGTACCTCGGACTACGAGCAGTACTTC; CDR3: CASSTSDYEQYF
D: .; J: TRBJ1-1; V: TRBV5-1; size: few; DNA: TGCGCCAGCAGCGGACCGAACACTGAAGCTTTCTTT; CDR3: CASSGPNTEAFF
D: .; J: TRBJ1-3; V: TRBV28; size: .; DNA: TGTGCCAGCAGTACAGGGACCTCTGGAAACACCATATATTTT; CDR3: CASSTGTSGNTIYF
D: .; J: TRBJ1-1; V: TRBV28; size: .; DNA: TGTGCCAGCAGTTCAGGACAGCCCACTGAAGCTTTCTTT; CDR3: CASSSGQPTEAFF
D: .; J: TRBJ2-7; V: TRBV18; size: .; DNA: TGTGCCAGCTCACCACCCTCCTCCTACGAGCAGTACTTC; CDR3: CASSPPSSYEQYF
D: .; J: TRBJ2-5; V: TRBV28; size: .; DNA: TGTGCCAGCAGCCGATTCCAGGACACCTTTGCGGAGACCCAGTACTTC; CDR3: CASSRFQDTFAETQYF
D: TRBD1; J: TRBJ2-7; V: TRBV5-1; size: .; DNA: TGCGCCAGCAGCCTAATGACAGGGGTAATTGCCTACGAGCAGTACTTC; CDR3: CASSLMTGVIAYEQYF
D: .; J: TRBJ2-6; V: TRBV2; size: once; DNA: TGTGCCAGCAGGCGGGGGGCCAACGTCCTGACTTTC; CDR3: CASRRGANVLTF
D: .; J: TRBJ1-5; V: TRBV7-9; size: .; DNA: TGTGCCAGCAGTGGAGGTCCGAATAGCAATCAGCCCCAGCATTTT; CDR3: CASSGGPNSNQPQHF
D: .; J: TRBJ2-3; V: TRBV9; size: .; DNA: TGTGCCAGCAGCGTAGGGATACGCACAGATACGCAGTATTTT; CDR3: CASSVGIRTDTQYF
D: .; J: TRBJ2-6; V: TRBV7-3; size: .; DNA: TGTGCCAGCAGCCATTCTACAGGGCCCTCTGGGGCCAACGTCCTGACTTTC; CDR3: CASSHSTGPSGANVLTF
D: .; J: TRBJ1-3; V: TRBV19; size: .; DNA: TGTGCCAGTAGTCCGCGGGGGGTCGCCTCTGGAAACACCATATATTTT; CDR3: CASSPRGVASGNTIYF
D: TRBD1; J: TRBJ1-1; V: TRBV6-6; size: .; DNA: TGTGCCAGCAGTTACCCGGGACAGGGCAAAAAGGGTGAAGCTTTCTTT; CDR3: CASSYPGQGKKGEAFF
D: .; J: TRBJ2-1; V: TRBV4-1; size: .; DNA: TGCGCCAGCAGCCGAAGCAAAGGTACCGTAGGGGCCACCGCCTACAATGAGCAGTTCTTC; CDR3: CASSRSKGTVGATAYNEQFF
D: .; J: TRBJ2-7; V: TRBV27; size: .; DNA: TGTGCCAGCGGCCAACTCTACGAGCAGTACTTC; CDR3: CASGQLYEQYF
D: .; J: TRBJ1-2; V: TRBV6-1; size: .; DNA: TGTGCCAGCAGTGAAGACGGGGGGCCGCGTCCTTATGGCTACACCTTC; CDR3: CASSEDGGPRPYGYTF
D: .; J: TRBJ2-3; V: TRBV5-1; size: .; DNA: TGCGCCAGCAGCACCCAAGGTTCGGAAGTTACGCAGTATTTT; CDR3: CASSTQGSEVTQYF
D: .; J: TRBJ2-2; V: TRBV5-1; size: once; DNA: TGCGCCAGCAGCTTGGGGAGCGGGTCGACCGGGGAGCTGTTTTTT; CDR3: CASSLGSGSTGELFF
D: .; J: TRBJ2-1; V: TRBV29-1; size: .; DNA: TGCAGCGTTGAAGGGGATCCGGGGAGCTCCTACAATGAGCAGTTCTTC; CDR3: CSVEGDPGSSYNEQFF
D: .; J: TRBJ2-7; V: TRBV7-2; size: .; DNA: TGTGCCAGCAGCCCTAGGGACAAGTCCTACGAGCAGTACTTC; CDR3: CASSPRDKSYEQYF
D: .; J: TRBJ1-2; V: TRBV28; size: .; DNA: TGTGCCAGCAGTCAGGACGGTGGGAGGTACTATGGCTACACCTTC; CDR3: CASSQDGGRYYGYTF
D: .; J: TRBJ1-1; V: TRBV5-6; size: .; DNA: TGTGCCAGCAGCTTGGGACAAACAATGAACACTGAAGCTTTCTTT; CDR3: CASSLGQTMNTEAFF
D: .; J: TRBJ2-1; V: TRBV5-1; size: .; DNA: TGCGCCAGCAGCTTGGGTCCCGGAGGGCGGAATGAGCAGTTCTTC; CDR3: CASSLGPGGRNEQFF
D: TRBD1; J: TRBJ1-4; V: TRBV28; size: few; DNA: TGTGCCAGCAGTTTTCCGGGACAGCTTAATGAAAAACTGTTTTTT; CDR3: CASSFPGQLNEKLFF
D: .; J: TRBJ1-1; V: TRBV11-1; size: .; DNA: TGTGCCAGCAGGACGGACAGGAACACTGAAGCTTTCTTT; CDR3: CASRTDRNTEAFF
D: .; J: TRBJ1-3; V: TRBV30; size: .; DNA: TGTGCCTGGAAGTGGGAGGCCAACCACCCTGGAAACACCATATATTTT; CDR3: CAWKWEANHPGNTIYF
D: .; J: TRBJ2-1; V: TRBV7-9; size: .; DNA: TGTGCCAGTAATGACCCGGGCCCTTACAATGAGCAGTTCTTC; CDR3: CASNDPGPYNEQFF
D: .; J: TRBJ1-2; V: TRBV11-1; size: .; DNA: TGTGCCAGCAGCTTAGACCTGTCTGACGGAGGCTACACCTTC; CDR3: CASSLDLSDGGYTF
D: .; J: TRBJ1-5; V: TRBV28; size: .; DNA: TGTGCCAGCACTCCCCCCGGGACACCGACCGGCGGGCAGCCCCAGCATTTT; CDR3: CASTPPGTPTGGQPQHF
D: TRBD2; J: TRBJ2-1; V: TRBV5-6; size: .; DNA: TGTGCCAGCAGCTACTCCGGACTAGCGTACACAATCGAGCAGTTCTTC; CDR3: CASSYSGLAYTIEQFF
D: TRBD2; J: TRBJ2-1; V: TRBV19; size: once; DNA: TGTGCCAGTAGTATCCCACCGGGAGGGAGCGGGGCCTCCTACAATGAGCAGTTCTTC; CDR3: CASSIPPGGSGASYNEQFF
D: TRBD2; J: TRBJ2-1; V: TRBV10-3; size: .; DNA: TGTGCCATCAGTGAGGGGCTAGCGGGGTCCCTCAATGAGCAGTTCTTC; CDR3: CAISEGLAGSLNEQFF
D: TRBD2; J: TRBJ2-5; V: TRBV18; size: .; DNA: TGTGCCAGCTCTCACCGGGACTATAGGGCCCAAGAGACCCAGTACTTC; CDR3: CASSHRDYRAQETQYF
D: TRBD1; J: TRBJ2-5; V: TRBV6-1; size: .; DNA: TGTGCCAGCACCCGACAGGGTCCCGAACCTCAGTACTTC; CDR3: CASTRQGPEPQYF
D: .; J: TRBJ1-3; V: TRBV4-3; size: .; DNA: TGCGCCAGCAGCCAAGATCCTGGGGGGGTAGGGGTATCTGGAAACACCATATATTTT; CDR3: CASSQDPGGVGVSGNTIYF
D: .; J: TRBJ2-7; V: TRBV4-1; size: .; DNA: TGCGCCAGCAGCCAAGGGGCAGGGACTTTATACGAGCAGTACTTC; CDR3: CASSQGAGTLYEQYF
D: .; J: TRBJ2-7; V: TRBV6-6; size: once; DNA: TGTGCTAGCAGTTACTCGCTGGGCTACGAGCAGTACTTC; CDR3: CASSYSLGYEQYF
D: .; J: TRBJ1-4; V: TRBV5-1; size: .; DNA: TGCGCCAGCAGCCGGGACACTCGGAATGAAAAACTGTTTTTT; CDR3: CASSRDTRNEKLFF